One sample yielded the 8 T cell receptor beta chains listed below, sequenced in a study of blood T cell repertoires in COVID-19. Sequencing was performed with immunoSEQ multiplex PCR; in TCRdb, only in-frame clones are kept and a portion is missing. This table has 150,000 to 200,000 clones, 65% to 85% appearing once. The material sequenced was peripheral blood. The receptors come from a woman aged 70 to 79 who had recovered from COVID-19.

The gene calls are TRBV28 and TRBJ1-2; D is ambiguous. The germline V and J ends were trimmed by 2 bases and 0 bases, with 7 bases remaining between them. CDR3 length: 14 residues. Germline loops: CDR1 MDHEN, CDR2 SYDVKM. The CDR3 nucleotides are TGTGCCAGCAGTTTACGAGGTCCTAACTATGGCTACACCTTC. Protein: CASSLRGPNYGYTF.

The V call is TRBV7-9, the J call TRBJ2-2, with 8 bases that match TRBD2. CDR1 SEHNR and CDR2 FQNEAQ come from the germline V gene (reference sequence). Unmatched junction bases numbered 6, after V lost 7 bases and J lost 5 bases. The CDR3 has 14 residues. CDR3: CASTPRGGTGELFF. The CDR3 DNA follows: TGTGCCAGCACCCCCCGGGGGGGGACCGGGGAGCTGTTTTTT.

The gene calls are TRBV3-1 (or the pseudogene TRBV3-2) and TRBJ2-7; D call uncertain. Looked up from germline, CDR1 is LGHDT and CDR2 is YNNKEL (reference sequence). V lost 4 bases, J lost 2 bases, and 12 bases lay in between. The CDR3 has 14 amino acids. The CDR3 sequence is CASSRGFPPYEQYF. Written as DNA, the CDR3 is TGTGCCAGCAGCCGAGGCTTCCCGCCCTACGAGCAGTACTTC.

The chain couples TRBV5-8 to TRBJ1-5, with D possibly TRBD1 on 5 matching bases. The germline V gene encodes CDR1 SGHTS and CDR2 YDEGEE. This CDR3 is built from 14 residues. The V end lost 6 bases, the J end lost 5 bases, and 15 bases lay between the germline ends. The CDR3 DNA follows: TGTGCCAGCAACCTGGGGGGGGAGGATCAGCCCCAGCATTTT. This encodes CASNLGGEDQPQHF.

This clone appeared a few times. The V and J genes are TRBV2 and TRBJ1-1; D unresolved. The CDR3 is 13 amino acids. Per germline, CDR1 SNHLY and CDR2 FYNNEI. The V end lost 7 bases, the J end lost 6 bases, and 15 bases lay between the germline ends. In DNA, the CDR3 is TGTGCCAGCATGTATGGCGGTTGGTCTGAAGCTTTCTTT. It yields the protein CASMYGGWSEAFF. The full variable domain, in which reference TRBV2 and TRBJ1-1 provide the parts outside the CDR3, is EPEVTQTPSHQVTQMGQEVILRCVPISNHLYFYWYRQILGQKVEFLVSFYNNEISEKSEIFDDQFSVERPDGSNFTLKIRSTKLEDSAMYFCASMYGGWSEAFFGQGTRLTVV.

This rearrangement joins TRBV3-1 (or the pseudogene TRBV3-2) to TRBJ2-1; 14 bases map to TRBD2. This CDR3 has 17 amino acids. Germline CDR1 and CDR2: LGHDT and YNNKEL (reference sequence). V was pared by 1 base and J by 3 bases, with 2 bases of the junction left unmatched. CDR3 in amino acids: CASSQGGLAGGYNEQFF. The CDR3 DNA reads TGTGCCAGCAGCCAAGGCGGACTAGCGGGAGGCTACAATGAGCAGTTCTTC.

J is TRBJ2-2 and V is TRBV2; TRBD1 might be the D (5 bases). The germline V gene encodes CDR1 SNHLY and CDR2 FYNNEI. V lost 6 bases and J lost 5, with 16 bases in between. CDR3 length equals 15 residues. CDR3 sequence (DNA): TGTGCCAGCAGCCTGGGGCCGCGTACAACCGGGGAGCTGTTTTTT. It yields the protein CASSLGPRTTGELFF.

The chain is built from TRBV5-6 and TRBJ2-1; 8 bases are shared with TRBD2. The CDR3 is made up of 16 amino acids. The trim removed 4 bases at V and 8 bases at J, leaving 14 bases unmatched. From germline, CDR1 is SGHDT and CDR2 YYEEEE. In DNA, the CDR3 is TGTGCCAGCAGCCGGGGTGCCCGGGGGGGCCTAGATGAGCAGTTCTTC. Its translation: CASSRGARGGLDEQFF. Based on the CDR3 plus reference TRBV5-6 and TRBJ2-1, the full variable domain is DAGVTQSPTHLIKTRGQQVTLRCSPKSGHDTVSWYQQALGQGPQFIFQYYEEEERQRGNFPDRFSGHQFPNYSSELNVNALLLGDSALYLCASSRGARGGLDEQFFGPGTRLTVL.